This passage covers 27 T cell receptor beta chains from one sample sequenced in a study of shared clonotypes between healthy human individuals. Profiling relied on immunoSEQ multiplex PCR, and the TCRdb table lists in-frame clones only, not all of them. This repertoire shows around 1.1 million clones, about 80% found once; its top ten account for 0.6% to 0.75%. Sample: memory CD4+ T cells from PBMCs. The sample's subset: CD45RA-negative fraction. These receptors were collected from a young man in good health. Some clones in this sample may be carry-over from other donors' samples.

This clone was detected ten times or more. V gene TRBV18 combines with J gene TRBJ2-1, with 8 bases aligning to TRBD2. Germline V gives CDR1 KGHSH, CDR2 LQKENI. V gave up 3 bases and J gave up 5 bases; unmatched junction bases: 9. CDR3 length equals 16 residues. For the CDR3, the DNA is TGTGCCAGCTCACCCCAGTGGTACGGGAGGGACAATGAGCAGTTCTTC. Protein sequence: CASSPQWYGRDNEQFF.

A note on this clone: The same CDR3 is also encoded by other DNA sequences in this sample. The rearrangement joins TRBV29-1 to TRBJ1-1; a weak D match, TRBD1 (6 bases). This CDR3 comprises 10 residues. Germline V gene sequence: CDR1 SQVTM, CDR2 ANQGSEA. With 3 bases removed from V and 8 bases from J, the gap between germline ends came to 7 bases. DNA of the CDR3: TGCAGCGTTGATGGGACAGAAGCTTTCTTT. Its translation: CSVDGTEAFF.

This clone was seen at least ten times. The J gene is TRBJ2-2, the V gene TRBV7-9; D uncertain. The V gene lost 1 base and the J gene lost 4 bases, with 10 bases spanning the gap. The CDR3 has 15 amino acids. From germline, CDR1 is SEHNR and CDR2 FQNEAQ (reference sequence). The CDR3 spells CASSLDWVGTGELFF. CDR3 DNA: TGTGCCAGCAGCTTAGATTGGGTTGGCACCGGGGAGCTGTTTTTT. The whole variable domain, filled in from reference TRBV7-9 and TRBJ2-2, reads DTGVSQNPRHKITKRGQNVTFRCDPISEHNRLYWYRQTLGQGPEFLTYFQNEAQLEKSRLLSDRFSAERPKGSFSTLEIQRTEQGDSAMYLCASSLDWVGTGELFFGEGSRLTVL.

The V gene is TRBV10-3, the J gene TRBJ2-1; possibly TRBD1 for D (6 bases). Germline V gene data show CDR1 as ENHRY and CDR2 as SYGVKD. The CDR3 runs 15 residues. V lost 2 bases and J 3 bases, leaving 11 bases between the germline ends. The CDR3 DNA sequence: TGTGCCATCAGTGAGAGACAGGCGGACTACAATGAGCAGTTCTTC. Residues: CAISERQADYNEQFF.

The chain combines TRBV6-5 with TRBJ2-5; TRBD1 aligns across 8 bases. Looked up from germline, CDR1 is MNHEY and CDR2 is SVGAGI. The J segment lost 5 bases and the V segment lost 5 bases, leaving 7 bases of the junction unmatched. The CDR3 is made up of 14 amino acids. CDR3 region: CASSDPRGLETQYF. The CDR3, as DNA: TGTGCCAGCAGTGACCCCAGGGGGCTGGAGACCCAGTACTTC.

This clone was seen once. The DNA for the CDR3 is TGTGCCAGCAGTTACTCGACAGGGGGCGTCTATGGCTACACCTTC. It codes for CASSYSTGGVYGYTF. This chain links TRBV6-5 with TRBJ1-2; 10 positions agree with TRBD1. V lost 0 bases and J lost 4; bases outside the gene matches: 2. This CDR3 is built from 15 residues. In germline, CDR1 is MNHEY, CDR2 SVGAGI.

The CDR3 spells CASSGQGDEQYF. Written as DNA, the CDR3 is TGTGCCAGCAGTGGTCAGGGAGACGAGCAGTACTTC. The chain has TRBV28 and TRBJ2-7; either TRBD1 or TRBD2 may supply D (5 bases each). Trimming removed 5 bases at V and 5 bases at J, with 10 bases between. The germline V gene encodes CDR1 MDHEN and CDR2 SYDVKM. The CDR3 has 12 amino acids.

This chain joins TRBV18 and TRBJ2-7, with D possibly TRBD1 on 6 matching bases. Trimming removed 5 bases from V and 6 bases from J, with 11 bases in between. The length of the CDR3 is 12 residues. Germline V gives CDR1 KGHSH, CDR2 LQKENI. CDR3 coding DNA: TGTGCCAGCTCAACCTACAGGGCCGAGCAGTACTTC. Protein sequence: CASSTYRAEQYF.

The sample holds many counts of this clone. This chain connects TRBV6-5 to TRBJ2-7; D may be TRBD1 or TRBD2 (5 bases each). Germline CDR1 and CDR2: MNHEY and SVGAGI. The CDR3 runs to 15 residues. Trimming left V 4 bases short and J 5 bases short, with 18 bases between. The CDR3 bases are TGTGCCAGCAGTTCCCCTTCCGGGGCTTTTCACGAGCAGTACTTC. Its translation: CASSSPSGAFHEQYF.

Concerning this clone: Other DNA variants within this sample encode the same CDR3. The chain couples TRBV28 to TRBJ1-2; no definite D call. In germline, CDR1 is MDHEN, CDR2 SYDVKM. The CDR3 has 14 amino acids. Trimming pared 3 bases from V and 1 base from J, leaving 9 bases between. The chain's CDR3 is CASSFEGGNYGYTF. In DNA form, the CDR3 reads TGTGCCAGCAGTTTCGAAGGAGGTAACTATGGCTACACCTTC.

As DNA, the CDR3 is TGTGCCAGCAGCCCAAGCCCAGCGGGAAGGTGGGGAGATACGCAGTATTTT. Its translation: CASSPSPAGRWGDTQYF. J is TRBJ2-3 and V is TRBV7-2; 7 bases are a match to TRBD2. The V segment lost 5 bases and the J segment 5 bases; nucleotides outside the gene matches: 16. Germline CDR1 reads SGHTA; CDR2 reads FQGNSA. CDR3 length: 17 amino acids. Based on the CDR3 plus reference TRBV7-2 and TRBJ2-3, the full variable domain is GAGVSQSPSNKVTEKGKDVELRCDPISGHTALYWYRQSLGQGLEFLIYFQGNSAPDKSGLPSDRFSAERTGGSVSTLTIQRTQQEDSAVYLCASSPSPAGRWGDTQYFGPGTRLTVL.

V gene TRBV30 combines with J gene TRBJ2-1, with 15 nucleotides matching TRBD2. CDR1 and CDR2 from the germline V gene are GTSNPN and SVGIG (reference sequence). This CDR3 is built from 15 residues. J gave up 7 bases and V 8 bases, and 9 bases lay outside the gene matches. In DNA, the CDR3 is TGTGCCCGAAGGACTAGCGGGAGGGTTAGGAATGAGCAGTTCTTC. As protein: CARRTSGRVRNEQFF.

The V call is TRBV28, the J call TRBJ2-7, with 13 bases that match TRBD2. Germline lookup yields CDR1 MDHEN and CDR2 SYDVKM. V dropped 5 bases and J dropped 5; count of bases not matched to a gene: 6. The CDR3 covers 15 residues. The CDR3 coding sequence is TGTGCCAGCAGTCCCCGGACTAGCGGGAGCGACGAGCAGTACTTC. It yields the protein CASSPRTSGSDEQYF. The complete variable domain, with remaining parts taken from reference TRBV28 and TRBJ2-7, reads DVKVTQSSRYLVKRTGEKVFLECVQDMDHENMFWYRQDPGLGLRLIYFSYDVKMKEKGDIPEGYSVSREKKERFSLILESASTNQTSMYLCASSPRTSGSDEQYFGPGTRLTVT.

The chain carries TRBV29-1 and TRBJ2-2; D is possibly TRBD1 or TRBD2 (5 bases each). Deletions cut 3 bases from V and 7 bases from J, with 12 bases between. Germline V CDR1 and CDR2: SQVTM, ANQGSEA. The CDR3 is made up of 13 amino acids. The CDR3: CSVEAGSGGELFF. CDR3 sequence (DNA): TGCAGCGTTGAGGCAGGGAGCGGCGGGGAGCTGTTTTTT.

The chain recombines TRBV15 with TRBJ2-1; D unclear. This CDR3 is built from 17 residues. V was pared by 1 base and J by 5 bases, with 18 bases between. Germline values: CDR1 LNHNV, CDR2 YYDKDF (reference sequence). The CDR3 region is CATSRGALNKGDNEQFF. The CDR3 DNA follows: TGTGCCACCAGCAGAGGGGCGTTAAACAAGGGCGACAATGAGCAGTTCTTC.

This clone has a single count. The chain has TRBV11-1 and TRBJ1-1; no clear D. The CDR3 runs to 13 residues. Looked up from germline, CDR1 is SGHAT and CDR2 is FQDESV (reference sequence). Trimming took 5 bases from V and 1 from J, leaving 8 bases between them. CDR3 sequence reads: CASSDGSNTEAFF. DNA for the CDR3: TGTGCCAGCAGCGACGGATCGAACACTGAAGCTTTCTTT.

This clone was detected only a few times. V is TRBV30 and J is TRBJ1-5; tentatively, D is TRBD1 (5 bases). Deletions cut 0 bases from V and 4 bases from J, with 13 bases between. CDR3 length: 15 amino acids. The germline CDR1 and CDR2 sequences are GTSNPN and SVGIG (reference sequence). In DNA, the CDR3 is TGTGCCTGGAGTGTTGGGGGATTAGGAAATCAGCCCCAGCATTTT. Residues: CAWSVGGLGNQPQHF.

The genes are TRBV5-8 and TRBJ2-5, with D perhaps matching TRBD2 (6 bases). CDR3 length: 13 amino acids. Per germline, CDR1 SGHTS and CDR2 YDEGEE. Trimming shortened V by 10 bases and J by 2 bases, and 15 bases separated the two germline ends. The CDR3 spells CAANRELQETQYF. The CDR3 nucleotides read TGTGCCGCCAACCGGGAGTTGCAAGAGACCCAGTACTTC.

The chain couples TRBV6-1 to TRBJ1-3; 9 bases are shared with TRBD1. V lost 6 bases to trimming and J lost 1 base; unmatched junction nucleotides: 4. Germline V lookup: CDR1 MNHNS, CDR2 SASEGT. This CDR3 spans 15 amino acids. CDR3 protein: CASRVQGASGNTIYF. CDR3 nucleotide sequence: TGTGCCAGCAGGGTACAGGGGGCATCTGGAAACACCATATATTTT.

This clone was seen ten or more times. The same CDR3 also results from other DNA sequences found in this sample. The J gene is TRBJ2-7, the V gene TRBV20-1; the D gene is possibly TRBD2 (5 bases). CDR3 length equals 10 residues. Germline CDR1 and CDR2: DFQATT and SNEGSKA (reference sequence). DNA for the CDR3: TGCAGCCCGGGATCCTACGAGCAGTACTTC. Encoded protein: CSPGSYEQYF.

This rearrangement joins TRBV7-9 to TRBJ2-1; 15 bases map to TRBD2. V shed 5 bases, J shed 8 bases, and the junction held 13 bases outside the gene matches. The CDR3 loop spans 18 amino acids. In germline, CDR1 is SEHNR, CDR2 FQNEAQ (reference sequence). Written as DNA, the CDR3 is TGTGCCAGCAGCGCTAGGCGGACTAGCGGGAGGGTTGTTTATGAGCAGTTCTTC. Amino acids: CASSARRTSGRVVYEQFF.

The CDR3 DNA reads TGTGCCAGCAGTCGGAGCGACAGCTCCTACGAGCAGTACTTC. Protein sequence: CASSRSDSSYEQYF. The V gene is TRBV2, the J gene TRBJ2-7, with D tentatively TRBD1 (5 bases). V was pared by 5 bases and J by 0 bases, with 11 bases between. The germline gives CDR1 SNHLY, CDR2 FYNNEI. The CDR3 has 14 amino acids.

This clone turned up a few times. Other DNA sequences in the sample encode the same CDR3. The chain combines TRBV30 with TRBJ1-5, with D hard to call. Germline V lookup: CDR1 GTSNPN, CDR2 SVGIG (reference sequence). V was cut by 0 bases and J by 7 bases, with 10 bases left in between. CDR3 length: 13 residues. The CDR3 spells CAWSVSGGQPQHF. DNA of the CDR3: TGTGCCTGGAGTGTCTCAGGTGGGCAGCCCCAGCATTTT.

This clone appeared a few times. The rearrangement links TRBV9 to TRBJ2-3; TRBD1 is a possible D gene (5 bases). Germline V CDR1 and CDR2: SGDLS, YYNGEE. Trimming pared 4 bases from V and 2 bases from J, leaving 8 bases between. The CDR3 length is 13 residues. CDR3 in DNA: TGTGCCAGCAGCAGGGGTGACACAGATACGCAGTATTTT. The encoded protein is CASSRGDTDTQYF. Drawing the rest from reference TRBV9 and TRBJ2-3, the complete variable domain is DSGVTQTPKHLITATGQRVTLRCSPRSGDLSVYWYQQSLDQGLQFLIQYYNGEERAKGNILERFSAQQFPDLHSELNLSSLELGDSALYFCASSRGDTDTQYFGPGTRLTVL.

The chain has TRBV27 and TRBJ1-5; perhaps TRBD1 as D (5 bases). The CDR3 is made up of 14 amino acids. V was cut by 2 bases and J by 6 bases, with 11 bases left in between. In germline, CDR1 is MNHEY, CDR2 SMNVEV (reference sequence). In nucleotides, the CDR3 is TGTGCCAGCAGTTTAATGGGGCGCGGTCAGCCCCAGCATTTT. This sequence encodes CASSLMGRGQPQHF.

In its sample, this clone was seen once. One end of the junction is discordant with germline, which a read error may explain. The chain links TRBV2 to TRBJ2-7, with 10 bases matching TRBD1. The germline gives CDR1 SNHLY, CDR2 FYNNEI. This CDR3 is built from 15 residues. CDR3 region: CASSRGQGETSERYF. The CDR3 DNA is TGTGCCAGCAGCCGAGGACAGGGGGAAACTAGCGAGCGGTACTTC.

Remarks on this clone: A much larger clonotype is one base distant, so this may be a read error. V usage is TRBV11-3 and J usage is TRBJ1-1; 7 nucleotides line up with TRBD1. Germline trimming cut 5 bases from V and 3 bases from J; bases unmatched to any gene: 3. The length of the CDR3 is 13 residues. CDR1 and CDR2 from the germline V gene are SGHNT and YENEEA. The CDR3 loop reads CASSADRDTEAFF. CDR3 sequence (DNA): TGTGCCAGCAGCGCCGACAGGGACACTGAAGCTTTCTTT.